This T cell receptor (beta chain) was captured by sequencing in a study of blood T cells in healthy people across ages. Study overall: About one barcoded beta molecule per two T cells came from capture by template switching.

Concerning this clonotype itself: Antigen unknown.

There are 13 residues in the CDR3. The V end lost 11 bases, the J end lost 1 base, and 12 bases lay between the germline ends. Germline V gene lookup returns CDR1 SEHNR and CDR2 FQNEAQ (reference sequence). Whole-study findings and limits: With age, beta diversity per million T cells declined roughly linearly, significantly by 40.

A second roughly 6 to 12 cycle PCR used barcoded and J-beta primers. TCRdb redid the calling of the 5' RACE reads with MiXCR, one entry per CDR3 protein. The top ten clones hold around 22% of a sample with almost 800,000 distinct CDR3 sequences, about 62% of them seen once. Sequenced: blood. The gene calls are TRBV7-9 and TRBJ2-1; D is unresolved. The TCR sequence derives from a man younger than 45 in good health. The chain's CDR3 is CAGKESSYNEQFF. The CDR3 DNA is TGTGCCGGTAAAGAGTCGTCCTACAATGAGCAGTTCTTC.